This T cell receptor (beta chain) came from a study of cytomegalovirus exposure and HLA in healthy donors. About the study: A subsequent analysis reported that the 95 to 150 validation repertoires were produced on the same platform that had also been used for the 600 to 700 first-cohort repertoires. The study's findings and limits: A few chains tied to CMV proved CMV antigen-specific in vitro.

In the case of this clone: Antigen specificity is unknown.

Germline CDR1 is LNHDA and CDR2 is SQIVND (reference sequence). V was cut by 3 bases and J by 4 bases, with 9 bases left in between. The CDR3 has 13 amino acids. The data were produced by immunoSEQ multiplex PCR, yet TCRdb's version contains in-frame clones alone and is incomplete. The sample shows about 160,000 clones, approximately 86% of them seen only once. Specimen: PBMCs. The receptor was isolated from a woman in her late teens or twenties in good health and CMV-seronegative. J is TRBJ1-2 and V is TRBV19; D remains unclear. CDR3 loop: CASSMSVLYGYTF. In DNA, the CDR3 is TGTGCCAGTAGTATGTCAGTCCTCTATGGCTACACCTTC. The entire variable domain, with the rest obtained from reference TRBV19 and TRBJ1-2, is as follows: DGGITQSPKYLFRKEGQNVTLSCEQNLNHDAMYWYRQDPGQGLRLIYYSQIVNDFQKGDIAEGYSVSREKKESFPLTVTSAQKNPTAFYLCASSMSVLYGYTFGSGTRLTVV.